This T cell receptor (beta chain) stems from a study of CD8+CD57+ T cells in acquired aplastic anemia. This clonotype has just one count. Germline V gene lookup returns CDR1 LNHNV and CDR2 YYDKDF (reference sequence). V shed 0 bases and J shed 7 bases, with 19 bases lying between them. This CDR3 has 16 residues. Genomic DNA, the template, was used for profiling of the TCR beta VDJ and CDR3. TCRdb passed the reads through MiXCR, listing each CDR3 protein once. This repertoire shows fewer than 200,000 distinct CDR3 sequences, around 75% found once; its top ten account for approximately 50%. CD8+CD57+ cell expansion, shown by flow cytometry, had occurred in the patients selected for sequencing.

The sample consisted of sorted CD4+, CD8+, or CD8+CD57+ T cells (not recorded which) from PBMCs. The V call is TRBV15, the J call TRBJ2-7, with D maybe TRBD2 (5 bases). The source of this sequence is a human donor with aplastic anemia. CDR3 protein: CATSRDQSRTYNEQYF. The CDR3 nucleotides are TGTGCCACCAGCAGAGATCAAAGTAGGACTTACAATGAGCAGTACTTC.